This T cell receptor (beta chain) was identified during a study of OX40 agonist ivuxolimab in advanced cancers. Study information: Partial responses were observed in three patients, of whom one had hepatocellular carcinoma and two had cutaneous melanoma. Study-wide results and caveats: Normalized T-cell clonal expansion was also low in some nonresponders.

Autoimmune disease history or systemic immunosuppression barred patients. This CDR3 is built from 13 residues. CDR1 is SNHLY and CDR2 is FYNNEI in the germline V gene. Trimming removed 6 bases from V and 5 bases from J; junction bases left unmatched: 3. To note about this clone: Antigen specificity is unknown.

Measured with immunoSEQ multiplex PCR; TCRdb has only the in-frame clones, and not every one. The sample has under 80,000 clones, around 87% seen once. The material was CD4+ or CD8+ T cells sorted from blood, obtained in a trial of the OX40 agonist ivuxolimab. V and J are TRBV2 and TRBJ2-5, with TRBD1 matching 10 bases. This receptor was taken from an adult with an advanced solid tumor such as melanoma, head and neck, liver or kidney cancer. The CDR3, as DNA: TGTGCCAGCAGGACAGGGGGCCAGGAGACCCAGTACTTC. Translating gives CASRTGGQETQYF.